Below, one T cell receptor (beta chain) is given with its context. The data originate from a study of Graves' ophthalmopathy and Graves' hyperthyroidism. Study-wide context: Untreated patients at initial diagnosis provided peripheral blood.

Germline CDR1 is SGHRS and CDR2 is YFSETQ. Germline trimming cut 2 bases from V and 1 base from J; bases unmatched to any gene: 13. CDR3 size: 20 residues. From RNA, the CDR3 regions of TCR beta chains were amplified and sequenced. In the first round, RT-PCR was carried out with HTBI primers, and a multiplex PCR formed the second round. TCRdb re-called the multiplex PCR reads with MiXCR, one entry per CDR3 protein. Here the sample spans about 480,000 distinct CDR3 sequences, about an eighth being singletons. The chain is built from TRBV5-1 and TRBJ2-5, with 14 bases matching TRBD2. The sequence came from a woman in her twenties or thirties with Graves' ophthalmopathy. The sequenced material came from blood. The CDR3 DNA is TGCGCCAGCAGCTTCCCAGGTGAAGGGACTAGCGGGGGATTCCAAGAGACCCAGTACTTC. This encodes CASSFPGEGTSGGFQETQYF.